This is a list of T cell receptor beta chains from one sample in a study of T-cell memory formation after mild COVID-19. TCRdb re-called the 5' RACE reads through MiXCR, storing one row per CDR3 protein. The data contain nearly 350,000 distinct CDR3 sequences, about an eighth of them singletons. The sample consisted of PBMCs or a T cell subset sorted from them (not recorded which). The receptors stem from a young man who had mild COVID-19 (a few samples of this study predate the infection). Cell type and time point are not known. CDR3s include the opening cysteine and the closing phenylalanine or tryptophan. A D gene is named only where the DNA matches it firmly. Size is stated for part of the rows, as once, few or many counts, or as a class when the clone is expanded.

many	TRBV7-8	TRBJ1-5	TRBD1	TGTGCCAGCAGCTTCCGGGACAGTACCAATCAGCCCCAGCATTTT	CASSFRDSTNQPQHF
few	TRBV4-1	TRBJ2-3	TRBD2	TGCGCCAGCAGCCCCCCCCTGGGGACTAGTCAGTATTTT	CASSPPLGTSQYF
NA	TRBV6-2/TRBV6-3	TRBJ2-1	TRBD2	TGTGCCAGCAGTAATAGCGGGGCCTTCTACAATGAGCAGTTCTTC	CASSNSGAFYNEQFF
NA	TRBV5-1	TRBJ2-1	TRBD2	TGCGCCAGCAGCTCAGTAGCGGGGGGGCCTCAAGGTAGGTCCTACAATGAGCAGTTCTTC	CASSSVAGGPQGRSYNEQFF
NA	TRBV5-4	TRBJ2-3	NA	TGTGCCAGCAGTTCGGACTGGGGGGATACGCAGTATTTT	CASSSDWGDTQYF
NA	TRBV20-1	TRBJ1-5	NA	TGCAGTGCTAGAGATATCAGGGGCGGGCAGCCCCAGCATTTT	CSARDIRGGQPQHF
NA	TRBV3-1	TRBJ1-2	TRBD1	TGTGCCAGCAGCCCCCGGGGACAGGCCTCTGGCTACACCTTC	CASSPRGQASGYTF
NA	TRBV9	TRBJ2-1	NA	TGTGCCAGCAGCGCCTATAGTGAGCAGTTCTTC	CASSAYSEQFF
NA	TRBV4-3	TRBJ1-2	NA	TGCGCCAGCAGCCAAGAAGGGAGGGATCCTGGCTACACCTTC	CASSQEGRDPGYTF
few	TRBV4-1	TRBJ1-2	NA	TGCGCCAGCAGCTCCCCCGGGAAGGTTTGGTATGGCTACACCTTC	CASSSPGKVWYGYTF
many	TRBV7-2	TRBJ2-3	TRBD2	TGTGCCAGCAGCTTAGTCGGCGGGGGGGATACGCAGTATTTT	CASSLVGGGDTQYF
many	TRBV12-3/TRBV12-4	TRBJ1-2	NA	TGTGCCAGCAGTTTTGGCAGCTATGGCTACACCTTC	CASSFGSYGYTF
few	TRBV20-1	TRBJ1-6	TRBD1	TGCAGTGCCACCTACGGGACAGCGAATTCACCCCTCCACTTT	CSATYGTANSPLHF